Shown below are 30 T cell receptor beta chains from a single sample sequenced in a study of blood T cell repertoires in COVID-19. Clones were sequenced by immunoSEQ multiplex PCR, and TCRdb holds only the in-frame ones, with some missing. Among hundreds of thousands of clones listed, around 84% were seen once. The source material was PBMCs or T cells enriched from blood (not recorded which). All receptors come from a young man who had recovered from COVID-19.

The chain employs TRBV3-1 (or the pseudogene TRBV3-2) and TRBJ2-1; a weak D match, TRBD2 (7 bases). The CDR3 has 16 residues. Between the trimmed V and J ends, which lost 4 bases and 4 bases, there was a span of 17 bases. CDR1 is LGHDT, CDR2 YNNKEL, per germline (reference sequence). The CDR3 sequence is CASSRRGEGPYNEQFF. CDR3 bases: TGTGCCAGCAGCCGAAGGGGGGAGGGCCCATACAATGAGCAGTTCTTC.

The J gene is TRBJ2-7, the V gene TRBV4-1; 7 bases are shared with TRBD2. The CDR3 runs to 18 residues. Germline loops: CDR1 MGHRA, CDR2 YSYEKL. V dropped 0 bases and J dropped 0; count of bases not matched to a gene: 11. CDR3: CASSQDPAGVLVSYEQYF. CDR3 nucleotide sequence: TGCGCCAGCAGCCAAGATCCGGCGGGAGTTCTAGTCTCCTACGAGCAGTACTTC.

This clone was observed once. The chain employs TRBV3-1 (or the pseudogene TRBV3-2) and TRBJ1-1; D might be TRBD1 (5 bases). CDR3 length equals 12 residues. V shed 0 bases and J shed 12 bases, with 11 bases lying between them. CDR1 is LGHDT, CDR2 YNNKEL, per germline (reference sequence). DNA of the CDR3: TGTGCCAGCAGCCAAGATTTTAGGGGTCCTTTCTTT. Amino acid sequence: CASSQDFRGPFF.

This chain joins TRBV12-3 or TRBV12-4 and TRBJ2-2; D unresolved. The CDR3 has 13 amino acids. V lost 3 bases and J lost 3, with 5 bases in between. This CDR3 reads CASSLSYTGELFF. The CDR3 bases are TGTGCCAGCAGTTTGTCTTACACCGGGGAGCTGTTTTTT.

This clone appeared a few times. The chain has TRBV7-8 and TRBJ2-6; 8 bases map to TRBD1. The length of the CDR3 is 16 residues. CDR1 and CDR2 from the germline V gene are SGHVS and FQNEAQ. The V and J ends lost 4 bases and 1 base, in that order; junction bases with no gene match: 3. CDR3 in amino acids: CASSSDRASGANVLTF. DNA for the CDR3: TGTGCCAGCAGCTCGGACAGGGCTTCTGGGGCCAACGTCCTGACTTTC.

This clone was seen a single time. The CDR3 DNA reads TGTGCCAGCAGCTCTTCCTTGTCCCAAGAGACCCAGTACTTC. It translates to CASSSSLSQETQYF. The rearrangement links TRBV11-2 to TRBJ2-5; D unresolved. This CDR3 is built from 14 residues. Germline CDR1 and CDR2: SGHAT and FQNNGV. The ends were cut back, 4 bases at V and 1 base at J, with 10 bases in the middle.

The chain couples TRBV4-2 to TRBJ1-1; 9 positions match TRBD1. V lost 4 bases to trimming and J lost 1 base; unmatched junction nucleotides: 7. Looked up from germline, CDR1 is LGHNA and CDR2 is YNFKEQ. This CDR3 has 16 residues. The CDR3 nucleotides are TGTGCCAGCAGCCCCGGGACAGGGTACGAGAACACTGAAGCTTTCTTT. This codes for CASSPGTGYENTEAFF.

DNA of the CDR3: TGTGCCAGCAGCCTCTCGACAGGAGCCACCGAAAACATTCAGTACTTC. The encoded protein is CASSLSTGATENIQYF. V gene TRBV7-2 combines with J gene TRBJ2-4; D perhaps matches TRBD1 (6 bases). V was shortened by 5 bases and J by 5 bases, with 19 bases between the two germline ends. This CDR3 contains 16 residues. The germline CDR1 and CDR2 sequences are SGHTA and FQGNSA.

The J gene is TRBJ2-1, the V gene TRBV5-4; 12 bases agree with TRBD2. This CDR3 region has 18 residues. Unmatched junction bases numbered 9, after V lost 3 bases and J lost 2 bases. Germline V lookup: CDR1 SGHNT, CDR2 YYREEE (reference sequence). The chain's CDR3 is CASSSGLLAGGTYNEQFF. DNA for the CDR3: TGTGCCAGCAGCTCGGGCCTCCTAGCGGGAGGGACCTACAATGAGCAGTTCTTC.

This chain joins TRBV18 and TRBJ2-3; 12 bases line up with TRBD2. V lost 6 bases and J lost 4; bases outside the gene matches: 5. From germline, CDR1 is KGHSH and CDR2 LQKENI. This CDR3 spans 15 amino acids. The CDR3 loop reads CASSLAGGPADTQYF. The CDR3 DNA sequence: TGTGCCAGCTCCCTAGCGGGAGGGCCAGCAGATACGCAGTATTTT.

The J gene is TRBJ2-3, the V gene TRBV5-4, with TRBD2 matching over 7 bases. The germline CDR1 and CDR2 sequences are SGHNT and YYREEE (reference sequence). CDR3 length: 15 residues. V shed 3 bases, J shed 0 bases, and the junction held 4 bases outside the gene matches. CDR3 amino acids: CASSSGGTSTDTQYF. The CDR3 DNA reads TGTGCCAGCAGCTCGGGGGGAACTAGCACAGATACGCAGTATTTT.

The CDR3: CASSQDPVASGNTIYF. The DNA for the CDR3 is TGTGCCAGCAGCCAAGATCCGGTCGCTTCTGGAAACACCATATATTTT. The V call is TRBV14, the J call TRBJ1-3; D unresolved. This CDR3 has 16 amino acids. V was pared by 0 bases and J by 1 base, with 10 bases between. Germline values: CDR1 SGHDN, CDR2 FVKESK. Full variable domain (rest looked up from reference TRBV14 and TRBJ1-3): EAGVTQFPSHSVIEKGQTVTLRCDPISGHDNLYWYRRVMGKEIKFLLHFVKESKQDESGMPNNRFLAERTGGTYSTLKVQPAELEDSGVYFCASSQDPVASGNTIYFGEGSWLTVV.

CDR3 DNA: TGCGCCAGCAGCCCCCAGAACTATGGCTACACCTTC. Residues: CASSPQNYGYTF. V and J are TRBV5-1 and TRBJ1-2, with D uncertain. V lost 4 bases and J 2 bases, leaving 6 bases between the germline ends. The length of the CDR3 is 12 residues. Germline V CDR1 and CDR2: SGHRS, YFSETQ.

The V gene is TRBV30, the J gene TRBJ2-6, with D possibly being TRBD1 (6 bases). V dropped 6 bases and J dropped 0 bases, with 15 bases sitting between them. Germline loops: CDR1 GTSNPN, CDR2 SVGIG (reference sequence). The CDR3 contains 16 residues. CDR3 DNA sequence: TGTGCCTGCGAAAGGACAGCCCTCTCTGGGGCCAACGTCCTGACTTTC. Translated, it gives CACERTALSGANVLTF.

This rearrangement joins TRBV14 to TRBJ2-1; 9 nucleotides line up with TRBD1. V shed 4 bases and J 1 base; nucleotides not matched to a gene: 14. The CDR3 has 19 residues. CDR1 SGHDN and CDR2 FVKESK come from the germline V gene. CDR3: CASSPGWTGVARSYNEQFF. CDR3 DNA: TGTGCCAGCAGCCCGGGTTGGACAGGGGTCGCAAGGTCCTACAATGAGCAGTTCTTC.

This chain uses TRBV18 with TRBJ1-5, with 7 bases aligning to TRBD1. In germline, CDR1 is KGHSH, CDR2 LQKENI. With 1 base clipped from V and 1 base from J, the junction kept 7 bases outside the gene matches. The CDR3 covers 17 residues. The CDR3 loop reads CASSPLGTALSNQPQHF. The CDR3 DNA sequence: TGTGCCAGCTCACCACTTGGGACAGCGCTGAGCAATCAGCCCCAGCATTTT.

The rearrangement joins TRBV27 to TRBJ1-6, with D unclear. CDR1 is MNHEY, CDR2 SMNVEV, per germline (reference sequence). The CDR3 length is 14 residues. V lost 3 bases and J 5 bases, leaving 8 bases between the germline ends. As DNA, the CDR3 is TGTGCCAGCAGTTTGCGGAAAAATAATTCACCCCTCCACTTT. It codes for CASSLRKNNSPLHF.

The rearrangement links TRBV18 to TRBJ1-4, with TRBD1 as a possible D gene (5 bases). CDR1 is KGHSH and CDR2 is LQKENI in the germline V gene. This CDR3 region has 14 residues. The ends were cut back, 3 bases at V and 7 bases at J, with 12 bases in the middle. The CDR3 region is CASSPPDRTEKLFF. DNA for the CDR3: TGTGCCAGCTCACCTCCTGACAGAACTGAAAAACTGTTTTTT.

The CDR3 region is CASSHRGTEAFF. The CDR3, as DNA: TGCGCCAGCAGCCACCGAGGCACTGAAGCTTTCTTT. The chain carries TRBV4-1 and TRBJ1-1; D gene uncertain. This CDR3 comprises 12 residues. Trimming took 3 bases from V and 4 from J, leaving 6 bases between them. Germline V gives CDR1 MGHRA, CDR2 YSYEKL.

The V gene is TRBV11-2, the J gene TRBJ1-3; no firm D call. Trimming removed 1 base from V and 0 bases from J, with 16 bases in between. The CDR3 is made up of 18 amino acids. CDR1 is SGHAT and CDR2 is FQNNGV in the germline V gene. CDR3 DNA sequence: TGTGCCAGCAGCTTAGGCGGATCTATAGCGGACTCTGGAAACACCATATATTTT. This translates into CASSLGGSIADSGNTIYF. The variable domain in full, with the rest retrieved from reference TRBV11-2 and TRBJ1-3, is EAGVAQSPRYKIIEKRQSVAFWCNPISGHATLYWYQQILGQGPKLLIQFQNNGVVDDSQLPKDRFSAERLKGVDSTLKIQPAKLEDSAVYLCASSLGGSIADSGNTIYFGEGSWLTVV.

The chain has TRBV30 and TRBJ1-1; D is undetermined. The V gene's germline CDR1 is GTSNPN and CDR2 SVGIG (reference sequence). The CDR3 contains 15 residues. The V and J ends lost 5 bases and 0 bases respectively, with 16 bases between them. As DNA, the CDR3 is TGTGCCTGGGCAAAGAAGGGAGGAATGAACACTGAAGCTTTCTTT. Translating it yields CAWAKKGGMNTEAFF.

This chain joins TRBV2 and TRBJ1-6; D is perhaps TRBD1 (5 bases). This CDR3 comprises 20 residues. Germline values: CDR1 SNHLY, CDR2 FYNNEI. Trimming cost V 3 bases and J 0 bases, with 21 bases left between them. CDR3 sequence reads: CASSENFRAGPSSYNSPLHF. CDR3 in DNA: TGTGCCAGCAGTGAGAATTTTAGGGCAGGGCCAAGCTCCTATAATTCACCCCTCCACTTT. The whole variable domain, filled in from reference TRBV2 and TRBJ1-6, reads EPEVTQTPSHQVTQMGQEVILRCVPISNHLYFYWYRQILGQKVEFLVSFYNNEISEKSEIFDDQFSVERPDGSNFTLKIRSTKLEDSAMYFCASSENFRAGPSSYNSPLHFGNGTRLTVT.

This chain links TRBV10-3 with TRBJ1-2; D is undetermined. Trimming stripped 6 bases from V and 4 bases from J, with 9 bases between. Germline V gives CDR1 ENHRY, CDR2 SYGVKD. This CDR3 is built from 12 residues. The CDR3: CAISTDIYGYTF. The CDR3, as DNA: TGTGCCATCAGCACCGACATCTATGGCTACACCTTC.

J is TRBJ2-7 and V is TRBV3-1 (or the pseudogene TRBV3-2), with D possibly being TRBD1 (7 bases). The V end lost 1 base, the J end lost 12 bases, and 19 bases lay between the germline ends. Germline V CDR1 and CDR2: LGHDT, YNNKEL (reference sequence). The CDR3 spans 14 residues. The chain's CDR3 is CASSQAGGSSRPYF. The CDR3 DNA reads as TGTGCCAGCAGCCAAGCAGGGGGGAGTAGTCGGCCGTACTTC.

The rearrangement links TRBV6-1 to TRBJ1-1; D is ambiguous. This CDR3 is built from 14 residues. Germline V gene lookup returns CDR1 MNHNS and CDR2 SASEGT. V was pared by 2 bases and J by 0 bases, with 7 bases between. CDR3: CASSEPRMNTEAFF. Here the CDR3 DNA reads TGTGCCAGCAGTGAACCCAGAATGAACACTGAAGCTTTCTTT.

This chain links TRBV2 with TRBJ1-5; 7 bases are shared with TRBD1. The V segment lost 4 bases and the J segment 6 bases; nucleotides outside the gene matches: 3. CDR1 is SNHLY and CDR2 is FYNNEI in the germline V gene. The CDR3 loop spans 13 amino acids. In nucleotides, the CDR3 is TGTGCCAGCAGTGGGACAGGACCTCAGCCCCAGCATTTT. Amino acids: CASSGTGPQPQHF.

This clone was observed once. V and J are TRBV6-2 or TRBV6-3 and TRBJ2-7, with D possibly TRBD2 on 7 matching bases. From germline, CDR1 is MNHEY and CDR2 SVGEGT. The CDR3 has 15 residues. V lost 5 bases and J lost 3, with 17 bases in between. The CDR3 DNA reads as TGTGCCAGCAGTCGCGGAGGCGGGGGCCTCTACGAGCAGTACTTC. It codes for CASSRGGGGLYEQYF.

The rearrangement joins TRBV19 to TRBJ1-2; TRBD1 matches at 8 bases. The J segment lost 5 bases and the V segment lost 5 bases, leaving 4 bases of the junction unmatched. Germline loops: CDR1 LNHDA, CDR2 SQIVND (reference sequence). The CDR3 runs to 13 residues. The CDR3 bases are TGTGCCAGTAGTTCCCGACAGGGGTATGGCTACACCTTC. It codes for CASSSRQGYGYTF. The variable domain in full, with the rest retrieved from reference TRBV19 and TRBJ1-2, is DGGITQSPKYLFRKEGQNVTLSCEQNLNHDAMYWYRQDPGQGLRLIYYSQIVNDFQKGDIAEGYSVSREKKESFPLTVTSAQKNPTAFYLCASSSRQGYGYTFGSGTRLTVV.

The rearrangement uses TRBV7-9 and TRBJ2-3; D is unresolved. The CDR3 is made up of 13 amino acids. V was pared by 5 bases and J by 3 bases, with 9 bases between. Per germline, CDR1 SEHNR and CDR2 FQNEAQ (reference sequence). The CDR3 DNA follows: TGTGCCAGCAGCCCACCGGTTACAGATACGCAGTATTTT. It translates to CASSPPVTDTQYF.

The CDR3 region has the DNA TGTGCCAGCAGCGAGCTAGCGGGAGCCTACAATGAGCAGTTCTTC. Its protein is CASSELAGAYNEQFF. This sequence joins TRBV5-4 and TRBJ2-1; 10 bases agree with TRBD2. The CDR3 consists of 15 residues. Germline assignment: CDR1 SGHNT and CDR2 YYREEE (reference sequence). The V and J ends lost 4 bases and 2 bases, in that order; junction bases with no gene match: 3.